Following are 26 T cell receptor beta chains from one sample sequenced in a study of shared clonotypes between healthy human individuals. Assay: immunoSEQ multiplex PCR; the TCRdb copy retains only in-frame clones and omits some. This repertoire shows 950,000 to 1,300,000 clones, 65% to 75% found once; its top ten account for about 1.5%. The sequencing sample was made of memory CD4+ T cells sorted from blood. Subset given: CD45RA-negative fraction. Every receptor here comes from a young man in good health.

The chain couples TRBV5-1 to TRBJ1-1, with TRBD1 matching 8 bases. The CDR3 runs 15 residues. Germline CDR1 is SGHRS and CDR2 is YFSETQ. V was pared by 3 bases and J by 0 bases, with 4 bases of the junction left unmatched. The CDR3 protein is CASSSTGAMNTEAFF. Here the CDR3 DNA reads TGCGCCAGCAGCTCGACAGGGGCGATGAACACTGAAGCTTTCTTT.

J is TRBJ2-2 and V is TRBV5-1; the match to TRBD1 covers 9 bases. Trimming at V came to 5 bases and at J to 2 bases, leaving 13 bases not matched to a gene. Per germline, CDR1 SGHRS and CDR2 YFSETQ. CDR3 length equals 18 residues. CDR3 sequence (DNA): TGCGCCAGCAGACCCAACGCCGGGACAGGGATAAACACCGGGGAGCTGTTTTTT. Protein: CASRPNAGTGINTGELFF.

This chain connects TRBV19 to TRBJ1-2; 8 bases agree with TRBD1. Losses at the gene ends were 3 bases for V and 4 bases for J; bases not matched to a gene: 10. This CDR3 is built from 16 residues. The germline V gene has CDR1 LNHDA and CDR2 SQIVND (reference sequence). Here the CDR3 DNA reads TGTGCCAGTAGTATCTACAGGGGGGCCCTAGGCTATGGCTACACCTTC. Protein: CASSIYRGALGYGYTF.

The chain employs TRBV5-1 and TRBJ2-7; D gene ambiguous. With 4 bases removed from V and 1 base from J, the gap between germline ends came to 15 bases. The CDR3 is made up of 15 amino acids. Germline CDR1 is SGHRS and CDR2 is YFSETQ. CDR3 coding DNA: TGCGCCAGCAGCCCAGCGAGGAGCGCGTCCTACGAGCAGTACTTC. Translating gives CASSPARSASYEQYF. Using reference TRBV5-1 and TRBJ2-7 for the parts outside the CDR3, the full variable domain is KAGVTQTPRYLIKTRGQQVTLSCSPISGHRSVSWYQQTPGQGLQFLFEYFSETQRNKGNFPGRFSGRQFSNSRSEMNVSTLELGDSALYLCASSPARSASYEQYFGPGTRLTVT.

The V call is TRBV28, the J call TRBJ1-5, with 8 bases matching TRBD1. With 7 bases clipped from V and 1 base from J, the junction kept 3 bases outside the gene matches. The germline gives CDR1 MDHEN, CDR2 SYDVKM. This CDR3 is 14 amino acids long. CDR3 residues: CASNDRGSNQPQHF. The CDR3 coding sequence is TGTGCCAGCAATGACAGGGGCAGCAATCAGCCCCAGCATTTT.

J is TRBJ1-1 and V is TRBV6-1; 8 bases match TRBD1. This CDR3 has 13 amino acids. Trimming took 2 bases from V and 9 from J; bases not matched to a gene: 5. Germline CDR1 is MNHNS and CDR2 is SASEGT. The CDR3 DNA follows: TGTGCCAGCAGTGAACAGGTCAGGGGGCAAGCTTTCTTT. Protein product: CASSEQVRGQAFF.

This clone was counted many times. The rearrangement uses TRBV9 and TRBJ2-3; possible D gene TRBD2, 6 bases. The germline V and J ends were trimmed by 3 bases and 3 bases, with 14 bases remaining between them. From germline, CDR1 is SGDLS and CDR2 YYNGEE. CDR3 length equals 15 residues. The CDR3 DNA follows: TGTGCCAGCAGCGCCGGGGGACGTTCTACAGATACGCAGTATTTT. Its translation: CASSAGGRSTDTQYF.

Of note for this clone: This may be a read error, as it is one base from a much larger clone. The rearrangement links TRBV20-1 to TRBJ2-1; no clear D. V lost 3 bases and J lost 10, with 7 bases in between. From germline, CDR1 is DFQATT and CDR2 SNEGSKA (reference sequence). The CDR3 is made up of 10 amino acids. CDR3: CSASEQEQFF. The DNA for the CDR3 is TGCAGTGCTAGTGAGCAGGAGCAGTTCTTC.

The rearrangement links TRBV6-6 to TRBJ2-5; possibly TRBD2 for D (5 bases). The germline CDR1 and CDR2 sequences are MNHNY and SVGAGI (reference sequence). Trimming took off 0 bases at V and 4 bases at J, with 9 bases between the two ends. The length of the CDR3 is 14 residues. The CDR3 region has the DNA TGTGCCAGCAGTTACTCTTCTAGCTCAGAGACCCAGTACTTC. It specifies CASSYSSSSETQYF.

V and J are TRBV7-9 and TRBJ1-4; D ambiguous. The CDR3 contains 12 residues. Trimming took off 11 bases at V and 8 bases at J, with 15 bases between the two ends. Germline V gene sequence: CDR1 SEHNR, CDR2 FQNEAQ (reference sequence). CDR3 amino acids: CAARRGDEKLFF. CDR3 DNA sequence: TGTGCCGCAAGGCGGGGAGACGAAAAACTGTTTTTT.

The chain couples TRBV5-1 to TRBJ2-5; TRBD2 matches at 10 bases. The junction had 15 bases not matched to a gene; V was cut back by 2 bases and J by 2 bases. The CDR3 is 19 residues long. The germline V gene encodes CDR1 SGHRS and CDR2 YFSETQ. CDR3 protein: CASSLVKASGGTFQETQYF. The CDR3 region has the DNA TGCGCCAGCAGCTTAGTTAAGGCTAGCGGGGGAACCTTTCAAGAGACCCAGTACTTC.

The chain couples TRBV7-2 to TRBJ1-2; no clear D gene. The CDR3 spans 12 residues. CDR1 and CDR2 (germline): SGHTA, FQGNSA. V was trimmed by 5 bases and J by 8 bases, leaving 12 bases between them. CDR3 residues: CASSRGPGGYTF. CDR3 coding DNA: TGTGCCAGCAGCCGTGGGCCCGGGGGCTACACCTTC.

The chain combines TRBV5-4 with TRBJ1-4; maybe TRBD1 (5 bases). Per the germline V gene, CDR1 is SGHNT and CDR2 is YYREEE (reference sequence). With 3 bases removed from V and 10 bases from J, the gap between germline ends came to 16 bases. This CDR3 is built from 14 residues. The CDR3 sequence is CASSSDLPRGKLFF. The CDR3 DNA is TGTGCCAGCAGCTCTGATCTCCCGAGGGGAAAACTGTTTTTT.

V and J are TRBV28 and TRBJ2-1; the match to TRBD1 covers 7 bases. Germline assignment: CDR1 MDHEN and CDR2 SYDVKM. The CDR3 consists of 16 residues. The V and J ends lost 1 base and 2 bases, in that order; junction bases with no gene match: 5. The CDR3 region is CASSLYAGTAYNEQFF. The CDR3 nucleotides are TGTGCCAGCAGTTTATACGCCGGGACAGCCTACAATGAGCAGTTCTTC.

V usage is TRBV30 and J usage is TRBJ1-1; D remains ambiguous. Germline loops: CDR1 GTSNPN, CDR2 SVGIG (reference sequence). There are 13 residues in the CDR3. V was cut by 3 bases and J by 0 bases, with 8 bases left in between. The CDR3 protein is CAWRRHLNTEAFF. CDR3 DNA sequence: TGTGCCTGGAGGCGTCATTTGAACACTGAAGCTTTCTTT.

As regards this clone: The same CDR3 also results from other DNA sequences found in this sample. This chain uses TRBV15 with TRBJ1-2, with no clear D. The CDR3 sequence is 13 residues long. The germline V and J ends were trimmed by 0 bases and 2 bases, with 4 bases remaining between them. Per germline, CDR1 LNHNV and CDR2 YYDKDF (reference sequence). CDR3 residues: CATSRDRNYGYTF. The DNA for the CDR3 is TGTGCCACCAGCAGAGATCGGAACTATGGCTACACCTTC.

V gene TRBV11-2 combines with J gene TRBJ2-7; tentative D call: TRBD2 (5 bases). This CDR3 region has 12 residues. The germline V and J ends were trimmed by 2 bases and 8 bases, with 10 bases remaining between them. Germline CDR1 is SGHAT and CDR2 is FQNNGV. In nucleotides, the CDR3 is TGTGCCAGCAGCTTAATTACTAGAAAGCAGTACTTC. Translating it yields CASSLITRKQYF.

The V and J genes are TRBV28 and TRBJ1-2; no reliable D call. V dropped 5 bases and J dropped 4 bases, with 8 bases sitting between them. The CDR3 consists of 12 residues. CDR1 is MDHEN and CDR2 is SYDVKM in the germline V gene. As DNA, the CDR3 is TGTGCCAGCAGTGACGTCAGCTATGGCTACACCTTC. Its protein product is CASSDVSYGYTF.

This clone occurred a few times. The V and J genes are TRBV16 and TRBJ2-7; D is possibly TRBD1 (6 bases). The CDR3 loop spans 16 amino acids. CDR1 is KGHSY and CDR2 is FQNENV in the germline V gene. With 5 bases removed from V and 0 bases from J, the gap between germline ends came to 17 bases. The CDR3 DNA follows: TGTGCCAGCAGCAGGGGACAAGAATTGAGCTCCTACGAGCAGTACTTC. Its translation is CASSRGQELSSYEQYF.

The chain employs TRBV7-2 and TRBJ2-3; 7 nucleotides line up with TRBD1. The CDR3 covers 14 residues. The junction had 5 bases not matched to a gene; V was cut back by 5 bases and J by 3 bases. The germline gives CDR1 SGHTA, CDR2 FQGNSA. CDR3 DNA sequence: TGTGCCAGCAGCCCTCGACAGGGTACAGATACGCAGTATTTT. This codes for CASSPRQGTDTQYF.

The chain employs TRBV4-3 and TRBJ2-3; 8 bases map to TRBD1. Germline CDR1 LGHNA, CDR2 YSLEER. This CDR3 is built from 14 residues. The ends lost 5 bases at V and 4 bases at J; junction bases unmatched: 5. The CDR3 DNA follows: TGCGCCAGCAGCTACAGACAGGGGCCAGATACGCAGTATTTT. Its translation is CASSYRQGPDTQYF.

This clone was counted once. The chain carries TRBV5-1 and TRBJ2-7; 9 bases fit TRBD1. Losses at the gene ends were 0 bases for V and 5 bases for J; bases not matched to a gene: 6. CDR3 length: 15 residues. Germline V gives CDR1 SGHRS, CDR2 YFSETQ. This CDR3 is CASSLEGQGWDEQYF. Written as DNA, the CDR3 is TGCGCCAGCAGCTTGGAGGGACAGGGTTGGGACGAGCAGTACTTC.

This chain uses TRBV18 with TRBJ2-3; D gene unclear. V lost 6 bases and J lost 6, with 10 bases in between. The germline CDR1 and CDR2 sequences are KGHSH and LQKENI. The CDR3 runs 12 residues. The CDR3 sequence: CASSASGDTQYF. As DNA, the CDR3 is TGTGCCAGCTCTGCGTCGGGTGATACGCAGTATTTT.

The gene calls are TRBV15 and TRBJ2-7; D gene ambiguous. V was pared by 0 bases and J by 0 bases, with 12 bases between. The CDR3 runs 16 residues. Looked up from germline, CDR1 is LNHNV and CDR2 is YYDKDF (reference sequence). CDR3 sequence (DNA): TGTGCCACCAGCAGAGAGGGCCAGGCACGCTCCTACGAGCAGTACTTC. Its protein is CATSREGQARSYEQYF.

The gene calls are TRBV28 and TRBJ2-7; perhaps TRBD1 as D (5 bases). Germline CDR1 is MDHEN and CDR2 is SYDVKM. This CDR3 comprises 16 residues. V was trimmed by 5 bases and J by 7 bases, leaving 24 bases between them. The CDR3 nucleotides are TGTGCCAGCAGTACTGGCCCTGGGCAGGGATCCTCGGAGCAGTACTTC. It translates to CASSTGPGQGSSEQYF.

V usage is TRBV7-2 and J usage is TRBJ1-2; D gene uncertain. V lost 2 bases and J lost 5, with 6 bases in between. The CDR3 is 12 residues long. Germline V gene data show CDR1 as SGHTA and CDR2 as FQGNSA. Here the CDR3 reads CASSLLRYGYTF. In DNA, the CDR3 is TGTGCCAGCAGCTTATTGAGATATGGCTACACCTTC.